The T cell receptor beta chain described here comes from a study of blood T cell repertoires in COVID-19. Study information: Whether acute or convalescent, the COVID-19 samples came from the United States, Italy and Spain. T cells, B-cell-depleted T cells, or PBMCs supplied cDNA or gDNA.

Germline V gene data show CDR1 as SGHNT and CDR2 as YENEEA. The V and J ends lost 1 base and 9 bases, in that order; junction bases with no gene match: 0. This CDR3 is 13 amino acids long. In the original analysis: For nucleated cells, counts were estimated from reference gene primer amplification. The repertoire was sequenced with immunoSEQ multiplex PCR; TCRdb's copy has only in-frame clones and lacks some. The V and J calls and the clone size are those of that table, but D and trimming were determined from the DNA. Altogether 40,000 to 45,000 clones are present, roughly 88% being singletons, with the ten largest covering 7% to 9%.

The sequencing sample was made of peripheral blood. The chain combines TRBV11-3 with TRBJ2-1; 10 bases are a match to TRBD2. This sequence originates from a man in his sixties with active COVID-19. CDR3 DNA: TGTGCCAGCAGCTTAGGGACTAGCGGTGAGCAGTTCTTC. It specifies CASSLGTSGEQFF. The full variable domain, rest sourced from reference TRBV11-3 and TRBJ2-1, is EAGVVQSPRYKIIEKKQPVAFWCNPISGHNTLYWYLQNLGQGPELLIRYENEEAVDDSQLPKDRFSAERLKGVDSTLKIQPAELGDSAVYLCASSLGTSGEQFFGPGTRLTVL.